Shown below are 24 T cell receptor beta chains from a single sample sequenced in a study of cytomegalovirus exposure and HLA in healthy donors. The data were produced by immunoSEQ multiplex PCR, yet TCRdb's version contains in-frame clones alone and is incomplete. The data hold some 67,000 clones, with about 94% observed a single time. Sequencing was done on a sample of PBMCs. The receptors were gathered from a woman aged 18-29 years in good health and CMV-seronegative.

The chain links TRBV6-1 to TRBJ1-5; the match to TRBD1 covers 8 bases. This CDR3 is built from 13 residues. The germline V gene encodes CDR1 MNHNS and CDR2 SASEGT. The V gene end was trimmed by 8 bases and the J gene end by 5 bases; junction bases not matched to a gene: 5. DNA for the CDR3: TGTGCCAGCCTGGACAGGGAACATCAGCCCCAGCATTTT. Protein: CASLDREHQPQHF.

This clone showed up just a few times. V gene TRBV5-5 combines with J gene TRBJ1-2, with 7 bases aligning to TRBD1. The junction had 7 bases not matched to a gene; V was cut back by 4 bases and J by 4 bases. The CDR3 consists of 14 residues. Germline V gene lookup returns CDR1 SGHKS and CDR2 YYEKEE (reference sequence). The CDR3 coding sequence is TGTGCCAGCAGCCGGGGACAGCCCTCCTATGGCTACACCTTC. Amino acid sequence: CASSRGQPSYGYTF.

The V call is TRBV5-6, the J call TRBJ2-7, with 13 bases that match TRBD2. Germline CDR1 SGHDT, CDR2 YYEEEE. The V and J ends lost 4 bases and 2 bases, in that order; junction bases with no gene match: 3. This CDR3 region has 15 residues. This CDR3 reads CASSQGLAGAYEQYF. DNA for the CDR3: TGTGCCAGCAGCCAAGGACTAGCGGGAGCCTACGAGCAGTACTTC.

The chain is built from TRBV14 and TRBJ2-5, with a weak D call TRBD1 (6 bases). The germline CDR1 and CDR2 sequences are SGHDN and FVKESK. CDR3 length: 17 amino acids. V lost 1 base to trimming and J lost 5 bases, with 20 bases between them. CDR3 bases: TGTGCCAGCAGCCAAGCAGGCCAGAGGGGGTTGTTGGAGACCCAGTACTTC. Its translation: CASSQAGQRGLLETQYF.

V usage is TRBV9 and J usage is TRBJ2-1; TRBD2 agrees at 10 bases. Germline values: CDR1 SGDLS, CDR2 YYNGEE. The CDR3 sequence is 16 residues long. Unmatched junction bases numbered 10, after V lost 0 bases and J lost 10 bases. The CDR3 reads CASSVGGLASGGEQFF. The CDR3 DNA reads as TGTGCCAGCAGCGTAGGGGGACTAGCGTCCGGGGGAGAGCAGTTCTTC.

The chain combines TRBV9 with TRBJ2-7, with 7 bases that match TRBD2. This CDR3 contains 15 residues. Per the germline V gene, CDR1 is SGDLS and CDR2 is YYNGEE. V lost 0 bases, J lost 3 bases, and 6 bases stayed unmatched. CDR3 DNA: TGTGCCAGCAGCGTAGATCCCAGCGGGAACTACGAGCAGTACTTC. Its protein product is CASSVDPSGNYEQYF.

This chain uses TRBV9 with TRBJ2-7; D may be TRBD2 (6 bases). The CDR3 totals 14 residues. Germline CDR1 reads SGDLS; CDR2 reads YYNGEE. The V end was cut by 0 bases, the J end by 2 bases, with 9 bases between. The CDR3 region is CASSVGGTAYEQYF. DNA of the CDR3: TGTGCCAGCAGCGTAGGCGGGACCGCCTACGAGCAGTACTTC.

This chain uses TRBV28 with TRBJ1-2; a weak D match, TRBD1 (6 bases). Germline V gives CDR1 MDHEN, CDR2 SYDVKM. The CDR3 loop spans 12 amino acids. The V end was cut by 5 bases, the J end by 8 bases, with 12 bases between. The CDR3 DNA is TGTGCCAGCAGTACACCAGGGGAAGGCTACACCTTC. Protein product: CASSTPGEGYTF.

The V call is TRBV5-1, the J call TRBJ2-2, with D possibly being TRBD1 (6 bases). Germline V gives CDR1 SGHRS, CDR2 YFSETQ. The V gene lost 2 bases and the J gene lost 0 bases, with 11 bases spanning the gap. The CDR3 has 16 amino acids. CDR3 nucleotides: TGCGCCAGCAGCTTTGTGGGGGCCTCGAACACCGGGGAGCTGTTTTTT. It codes for CASSFVGASNTGELFF.

This clone appeared once. J is TRBJ2-5 and V is TRBV7-2; 9 bases line up with TRBD1. This CDR3 is built from 14 residues. V was pared by 4 bases and J by 3 bases, with 3 bases of the junction left unmatched. Germline CDR1 and CDR2: SGHTA and FQGNSA. The CDR3 loop is CASSWDRVKETQYF. DNA for the CDR3: TGTGCCAGCAGCTGGGACAGGGTAAAAGAGACCCAGTACTTC.

The gene calls are TRBV27 and TRBJ1-1, with 7 bases aligning to TRBD1. In germline, CDR1 is MNHEY, CDR2 SMNVEV (reference sequence). The V and J ends lost 3 bases and 0 bases, in that order; junction bases with no gene match: 1. The CDR3 contains 14 residues. DNA for the CDR3: TGTGCCAGCAGTTTGGACAGGATGAACACTGAAGCTTTCTTT. It yields the protein CASSLDRMNTEAFF.

This chain uses TRBV27 with TRBJ2-7; D is perhaps TRBD1 (5 bases). The germline V gene encodes CDR1 MNHEY and CDR2 SMNVEV (reference sequence). The CDR3 spans 14 residues. The V end was cut by 0 bases, the J end by 7 bases, with 13 bases between. CDR3 DNA sequence: TGTGCCAGCAGTTTATCCTTATCGACAGATGAGCAGTACTTC. Amino acid sequence: CASSLSLSTDEQYF.

The chain employs TRBV19 and TRBJ2-3; 7 bases are shared with TRBD1. CDR3 length: 14 amino acids. After removal of 5 bases from V and 1 base from J, the junction contained 3 bases not matched to a gene. The germline V gene has CDR1 LNHDA and CDR2 SQIVND (reference sequence). The CDR3 sequence: CASSSQGGTDTQYF. Written as DNA, the CDR3 is TGTGCCAGTAGTTCCCAGGGGGGCACAGATACGCAGTATTTT.

The chain combines TRBV7-9 with TRBJ2-7, with D tentatively TRBD1 (6 bases). The CDR3 totals 14 residues. Trimming left V 5 bases short and J 6 bases short, with 17 bases between. The germline CDR1 and CDR2 sequences are SEHNR and FQNEAQ (reference sequence). The CDR3 DNA is TGTGCCAGCAGCCCGCCGGGACGAGGGGGCGAGCAGTACTTC. Amino acid sequence: CASSPPGRGGEQYF.

The J gene is TRBJ2-2, the V gene TRBV13; D not certain. The CDR3 has 16 residues. The germline V gene encodes CDR1 PRHDT and CDR2 FYEKMQ (reference sequence). V was shortened by 0 bases and J by 2 bases, with 10 bases between the two germline ends. The CDR3 loop is CASSLGPLFNTGELFF. The CDR3 coding sequence is TGTGCCAGCAGCTTAGGTCCTCTCTTTAACACCGGGGAGCTGTTTTTT.

The chain joins TRBV29-1 to TRBJ2-5; 7 bases agree with TRBD1. The trim removed 7 bases at V and 5 bases at J, leaving 7 bases unmatched. Germline V gives CDR1 SQVTM, CDR2 ANQGSEA. The CDR3 has 12 amino acids. The CDR3 is CSGNRGRETQYF. CDR3 nucleotide sequence: TGCAGCGGGAACAGGGGAAGGGAGACCCAGTACTTC.

V is TRBV4-1 and J is TRBJ1-2; D is ambiguous. Germline V gives CDR1 MGHRA, CDR2 YSYEKL. CDR3 size: 14 residues. The V end was cut by 4 bases, the J end by 7 bases, with 16 bases between. As DNA, the CDR3 is TGCGCCAGCAGCCCGCCAGCCAAGCGCTTTGGCTACACCTTC. This codes for CASSPPAKRFGYTF.

CDR3 sequence (DNA): TGTGCCAGTACTTATCCAGGGGGCCATGGCTACACCTTC. It encodes CASTYPGGHGYTF. The V gene is TRBV19, the J gene TRBJ1-2, with 8 bases lining up with TRBD1. From germline, CDR1 is LNHDA and CDR2 SQIVND (reference sequence). V lost 7 bases to trimming and J lost 6 bases; unmatched junction nucleotides: 7. The CDR3 has 13 amino acids.

This chain connects TRBV7-8 to TRBJ1-5; D may be TRBD1 (5 bases). Per the germline V gene, CDR1 is SGHVS and CDR2 is FQNEAQ. The CDR3 sequence is 17 residues long. V was cut by 2 bases and J by 2 bases, with 16 bases left in between. The CDR3 loop reads CASSLNRFSGGNQPQHF. The CDR3 nucleotides read TGTGCCAGCAGCTTAAACAGGTTCAGCGGGGGCAATCAGCCCCAGCATTTT.

The chain links TRBV5-4 to TRBJ1-2, with a tentative D call TRBD1 (5 bases). Trimming removed 4 bases from V and 1 base from J, with 14 bases in between. The CDR3 extends over 15 amino acids. Germline-derived CDR1 and CDR2 are SGHNT and YYREEE (reference sequence). CDR3 sequence reads: CASSPPGPFNYGYTF. Here the CDR3 DNA reads TGTGCCAGCAGCCCACCAGGGCCCTTTAACTATGGCTACACCTTC.

The chain uses TRBV14 and TRBJ2-1; D remains unclear. This CDR3 spans 15 amino acids. V was trimmed by 3 bases and J by 3 bases, leaving 12 bases between them. Germline CDR1 and CDR2: SGHDN and FVKESK. The CDR3 is CASSHRTNVYNEQFF. The CDR3 region has the DNA TGTGCCAGCAGCCACCGAACTAATGTCTACAATGAGCAGTTCTTC.

V is TRBV28 and J is TRBJ1-4, with 7 positions matching TRBD1. The CDR3 sequence is 15 residues long. Germline V gene lookup returns CDR1 MDHEN and CDR2 SYDVKM. V gave up 7 bases and J gave up 4 bases; unmatched junction bases: 9. The CDR3 nucleotides are TGTGCCAGCACTGTCCCGGGACAGCTTAATGAAAAACTGTTTTTT. This codes for CASTVPGQLNEKLFF. Full variable domain (outside the CDR3, taken from reference TRBV28 and TRBJ1-4): DVKVTQSSRYLVKRTGEKVFLECVQDMDHENMFWYRQDPGLGLRLIYFSYDVKMKEKGDIPEGYSVSREKKERFSLILESASTNQTSMYLCASTVPGQLNEKLFFGSGTQLSVL.

The chain is built from TRBV9 and TRBJ2-2; D perhaps matches TRBD2 (6 bases). This CDR3 has 21 residues. The V gene lost 1 base and the J gene lost 4 bases, with 29 bases spanning the gap. Per the germline V gene, CDR1 is SGDLS and CDR2 is YYNGEE. DNA for the CDR3: TGTGCCAGCAGCGTATCCCCATACCCCCCTACACTCGGGAGCCCCACCGGGGAGCTGTTTTTT. It encodes CASSVSPYPPTLGSPTGELFF.

This CDR3 is CASSPERWEETQYF. The CDR3 DNA is TGTGCCAGCAGCCCGGAGCGGTGGGAGGAGACCCAGTACTTC. This chain connects TRBV5-4 to TRBJ2-5; weak D call: TRBD2 (5 bases). Trimming removed 4 bases at V and 5 bases at J, with 15 bases between. This CDR3 comprises 14 residues. CDR1 SGHNT and CDR2 YYREEE come from the germline V gene (reference sequence).